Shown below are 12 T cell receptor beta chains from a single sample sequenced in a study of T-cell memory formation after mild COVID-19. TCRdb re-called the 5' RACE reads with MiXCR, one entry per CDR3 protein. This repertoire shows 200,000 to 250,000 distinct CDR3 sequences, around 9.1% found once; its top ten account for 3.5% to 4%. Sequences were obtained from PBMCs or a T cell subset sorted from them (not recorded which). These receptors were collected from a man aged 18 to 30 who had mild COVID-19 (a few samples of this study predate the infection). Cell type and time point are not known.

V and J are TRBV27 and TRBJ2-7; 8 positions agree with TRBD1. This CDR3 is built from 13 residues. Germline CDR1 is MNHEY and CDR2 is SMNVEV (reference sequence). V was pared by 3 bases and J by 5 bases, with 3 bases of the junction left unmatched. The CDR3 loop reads CASSFQQGDEQYF. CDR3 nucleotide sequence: TGTGCCAGCAGTTTCCAACAGGGGGACGAGCAGTACTTC.

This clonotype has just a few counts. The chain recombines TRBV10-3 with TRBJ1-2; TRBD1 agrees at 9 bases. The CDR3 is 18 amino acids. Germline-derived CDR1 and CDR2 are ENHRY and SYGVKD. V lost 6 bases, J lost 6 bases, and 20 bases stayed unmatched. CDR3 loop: CAISPSNRGRGSSHGYTF. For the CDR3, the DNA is TGTGCCATCAGCCCGAGCAACAGGGGGCGCGGGTCGAGCCATGGCTACACCTTC.

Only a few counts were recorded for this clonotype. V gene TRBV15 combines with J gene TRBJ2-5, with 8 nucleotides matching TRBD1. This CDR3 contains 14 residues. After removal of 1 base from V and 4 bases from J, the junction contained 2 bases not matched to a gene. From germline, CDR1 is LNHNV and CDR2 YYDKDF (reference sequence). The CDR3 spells CATSRAGQGETQYF. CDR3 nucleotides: TGTGCCACCAGCAGAGCTGGACAGGGAGAGACCCAGTACTTC.

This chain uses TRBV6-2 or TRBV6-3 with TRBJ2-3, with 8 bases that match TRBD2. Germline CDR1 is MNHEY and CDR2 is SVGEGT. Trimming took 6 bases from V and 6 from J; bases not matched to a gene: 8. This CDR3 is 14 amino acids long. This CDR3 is CASSASGGSDTQYF. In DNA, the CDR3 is TGTGCCAGCAGCGCAAGCGGGGGAAGCGATACGCAGTATTTT.

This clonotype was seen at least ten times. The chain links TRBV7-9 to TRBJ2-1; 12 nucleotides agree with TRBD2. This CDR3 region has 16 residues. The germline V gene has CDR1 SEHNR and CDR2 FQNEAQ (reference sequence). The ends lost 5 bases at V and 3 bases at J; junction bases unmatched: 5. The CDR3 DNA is TGTGCCAGCAGCCCGGGACTAGCGGGCTTCTACAATGAGCAGTTCTTC. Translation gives CASSPGLAGFYNEQFF.

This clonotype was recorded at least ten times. The CDR3 spells CASRLAPGDTIYF. The CDR3 DNA follows: TGCGCCAGCAGGCTCGCCCCGGGCGACACCATATATTTT. J is TRBJ1-3 and V is TRBV5-1, with D uncertain. CDR1 is SGHRS, CDR2 YFSETQ, per germline. CDR3 length equals 13 residues. V was clipped by 5 bases and J by 8 bases, with 14 bases between them.

CDR3 residues: CASGHWQGLGYTF. As DNA, the CDR3 is TGTGCCAGCGGGCATTGGCAGGGGCTAGGCTACACCTTC. The chain links TRBV5-4 to TRBJ1-2, with D maybe TRBD1 (6 bases). CDR3 length: 13 amino acids. Germline CDR1 SGHNT, CDR2 YYREEE (reference sequence). Deletions cut 7 bases from V and 8 bases from J, with 18 bases between.

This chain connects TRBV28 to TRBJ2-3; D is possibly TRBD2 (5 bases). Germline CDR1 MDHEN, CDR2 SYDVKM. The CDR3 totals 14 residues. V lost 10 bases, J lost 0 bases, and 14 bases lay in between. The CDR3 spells CATKGAYSTDTQYF. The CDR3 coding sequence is TGTGCCACCAAGGGAGCCTATAGCACAGATACGCAGTATTTT.

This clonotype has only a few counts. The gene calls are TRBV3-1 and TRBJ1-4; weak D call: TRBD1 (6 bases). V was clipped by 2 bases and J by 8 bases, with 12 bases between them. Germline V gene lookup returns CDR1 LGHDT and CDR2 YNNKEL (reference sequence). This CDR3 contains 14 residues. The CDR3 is CASSQTGIREKLFF. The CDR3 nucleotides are TGTGCCAGCAGCCAAACAGGGATCCGGGAAAAACTGTTTTTT.

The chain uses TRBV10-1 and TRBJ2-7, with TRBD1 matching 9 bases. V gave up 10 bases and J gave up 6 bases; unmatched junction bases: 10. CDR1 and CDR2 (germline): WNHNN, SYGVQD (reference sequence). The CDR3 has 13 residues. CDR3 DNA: TGCGCCAACCGGGACAGGGATGCTACCGAGCAGTACGTC. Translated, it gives CANRDRDATEQYV.

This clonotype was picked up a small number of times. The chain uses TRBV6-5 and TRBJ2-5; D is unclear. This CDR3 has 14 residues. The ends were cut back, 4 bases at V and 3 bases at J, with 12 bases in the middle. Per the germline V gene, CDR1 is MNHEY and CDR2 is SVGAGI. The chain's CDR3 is CASSSVNPKETQYF. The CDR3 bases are TGTGCCAGCAGTTCAGTAAACCCTAAAGAGACCCAGTACTTC.

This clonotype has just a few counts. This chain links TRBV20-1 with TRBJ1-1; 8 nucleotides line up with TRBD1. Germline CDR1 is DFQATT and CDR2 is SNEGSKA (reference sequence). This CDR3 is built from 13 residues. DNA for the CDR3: TGCAGACCTGCACAGGGGGTGAACACTGAAGCTTTCTTT. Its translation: CRPAQGVNTEAFF.